This T cell receptor beta chain stems from a study of cytomegalovirus exposure and HLA in healthy donors. For the study at large: From donors who were HLA-typed, an early data release held 80 million to 95 million unique TCRs. Findings of the study overall: In a later analysis, a genetic analysis reported fewer productive-TCR N-insertions in an Asian-associated ancestry cluster than the cohort average.

Primers included in the PCR were 60 Vbeta and 13 Jbeta primers. How the authors handled the data: In a later analysis, some 80 million unique TCR beta chains included roughly 11 million shared by two or more donors. Some clones are missing from TCRdb's copy, which holds only in-frame ones; the method was immunoSEQ multiplex PCR. That table supplies the V and J calls and clone size; D and trimming were determined from the DNA. This sample yields over 150,000 clones, of which 65% to 90% are seen a single time; more than 0.95% belongs to the top ten. Nominally healthy donors provided the samples, though records likely missed some immune exposures. In germline, CDR1 is SGHTA, CDR2 FQGTGA. The CDR3 consists of 16 residues. V lost 1 base, J lost 0 bases, and 11 bases lay in between. This clone appeared a single time. Its antigen is not known.

The J gene is TRBJ2-3, the V gene TRBV7-3, with D tentatively TRBD2 (5 bases). The sample taken for sequencing was PBMCs. This clonotype was sampled from a girl aged 2 to 10 in good health and CMV-seropositive. This chain's CDR3 is CASSLKSSTSTDTQYF. The CDR3 DNA reads as TGTGCCAGCAGCTTAAAGTCTAGCACTAGCACAGATACGCAGTATTTT.